This T cell receptor (beta chain) appears in the sequencing data of a study of T-cell reconstitution after alpha-beta-depleted transplantation in children. As to this clonotype: What it binds is not known.

Preparing the TCRbeta library involved the use of unique molecular identifiers. One entry per CDR3 protein, called by TCRdb with MiXCR from the PCR reads. The sample shows 490,000 or so distinct CDR3 sequences, 10% to 13% of them seen only once. Germline values: CDR1 MNHEY, CDR2 SMNVEV (reference sequence). The CDR3 has 13 amino acids. Trimming pared 4 bases from V and 9 bases from J, leaving 13 bases between. General observations from the study: Most T-cell counts and diversity one year after the transplant came from T cells that were newly produced. At around two months after transplant, the alpha-beta T cells were reportedly derived from several hundred expanded clones that came from non-depleted graft cells.

The TCR was taken from a child younger than 10 with inherited bone marrow failure, due to receive a stem cell transplant. V and J are TRBV27 and TRBJ1-5; the D gene is possibly TRBD1 (6 bases). The source material was PBMCs, sampled before TCRalphabeta/CD19-depleted stem cell transplant. The DNA of the CDR3 is TGTGCCAGCAGTTCCATACAGGGTTGGCCCCAGCATTTT. Encoded protein: CASSSIQGWPQHF.